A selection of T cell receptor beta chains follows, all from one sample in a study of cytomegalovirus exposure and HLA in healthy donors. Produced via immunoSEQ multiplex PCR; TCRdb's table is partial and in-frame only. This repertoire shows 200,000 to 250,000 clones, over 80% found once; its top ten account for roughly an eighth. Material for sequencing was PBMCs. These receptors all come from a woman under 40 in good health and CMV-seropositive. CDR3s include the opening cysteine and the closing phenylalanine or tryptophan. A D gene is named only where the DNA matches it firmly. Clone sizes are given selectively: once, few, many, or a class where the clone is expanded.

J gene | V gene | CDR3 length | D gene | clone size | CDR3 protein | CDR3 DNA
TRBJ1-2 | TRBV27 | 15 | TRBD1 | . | CASSFAGGQGYGYTF | TGTGCCAGCAGTTTCGCCGGTGGACAGGGCTATGGCTACACCTTC
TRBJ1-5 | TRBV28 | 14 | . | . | CASSTLRRNQPQHF | TGTGCCAGCAGCACACTAAGGAGGAATCAGCCCCAGCATTTT
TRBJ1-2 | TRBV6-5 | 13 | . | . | CASSIGQFYGYTF | TGTGCCAGCTCAATTGGACAGTTCTATGGCTACACCTTC
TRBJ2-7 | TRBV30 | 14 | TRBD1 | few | CAWSAGQGNHEQYF | TGTGCCTGGAGCGCGGGACAGGGGAACCACGAGCAGTACTTC
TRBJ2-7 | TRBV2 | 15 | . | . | CASSDRGDRVHEQYF | TGTGCCAGCAGTGACCGGGGCGACCGGGTCCACGAGCAGTACTTC
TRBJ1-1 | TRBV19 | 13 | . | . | CASSRGSELGAFF | TGTGCCAGTAGCCGGGGTTCCGAGTTGGGAGCTTTCTTT
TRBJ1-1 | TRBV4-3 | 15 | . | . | CASSPKGLRNTEAFF | TGCGCCAGCAGCCCAAAGGGGCTACGTAACACTGAAGCTTTCTTT
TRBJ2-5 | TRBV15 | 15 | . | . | CATSRGGTIQETQYF | TGTGCCACCAGCAGGGGCGGGACAATACAAGAGACCCAGTACTTC
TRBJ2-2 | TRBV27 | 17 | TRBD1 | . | CASRNHRDRGNTGELFF | TGTGCCAGCAGGAACCATAGGGACAGGGGAAACACCGGGGAGCTGTTTTTT
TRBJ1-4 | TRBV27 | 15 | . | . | CASSLWGATNEKLFF | TGTGCCAGCAGTTTGTGGGGGGCAACTAATGAAAAACTGTTTTTT
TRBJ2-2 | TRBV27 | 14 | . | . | CASSLGANTGELFF | TGTGCCAGCAGTCTAGGGGCGAACACCGGGGAGCTGTTTTTT
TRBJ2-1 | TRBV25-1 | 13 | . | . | CASSEGAANEQFF | TGTGCCAGCAGTGAAGGTGCTGCTAATGAGCAGTTCTTC
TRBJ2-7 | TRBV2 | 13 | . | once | CASSGDSHYEQYF | TGTGCCAGCAGTGGAGACAGCCACTACGAGCAGTACTTC
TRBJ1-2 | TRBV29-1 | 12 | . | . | CSVEASGDGYTF | TGCAGCGTTGAAGCGTCAGGGGATGGCTACACCTTC
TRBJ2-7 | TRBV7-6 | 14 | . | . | CASSLAGFGNVQYF | TGTGCCAGCAGCTTAGCAGGTTTCGGGAATGTGCAGTACTTC
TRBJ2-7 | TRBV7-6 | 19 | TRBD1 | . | CASSLGPGTGVYVTYEQYF | TGTGCCAGCAGCCTAGGACCCGGGACAGGGGTCTACGTTACCTACGAGCAGTACTTC
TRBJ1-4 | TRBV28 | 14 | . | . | CASSGGGQDEKLFF | TGTGCCAGCAGCGGCGGGGGGCAGGATGAAAAACTGTTTTTT
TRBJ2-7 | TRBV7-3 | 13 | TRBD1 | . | CASSFDRGNEQYF | TGTGCCAGCAGCTTTGACAGGGGCAACGAGCAGTACTTC
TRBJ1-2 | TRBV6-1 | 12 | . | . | CASTFGGLGYTF | TGTGCCAGCACCTTCGGGGGTCTTGGCTACACCTTC
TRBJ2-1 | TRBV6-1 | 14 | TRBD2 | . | CASTLAGEWNEQFF | TGTGCCAGCACGCTAGCGGGAGAGTGGAATGAGCAGTTCTTC
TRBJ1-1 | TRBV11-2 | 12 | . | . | CASSQMPGAAFF | TGTGCCAGCAGCCAGATGCCTGGGGCGGCTTTCTTT
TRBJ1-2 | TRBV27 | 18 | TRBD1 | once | CASSLSGTGGAFNYGYTF | TGTGCCAGCAGTTTATCCGGGACAGGGGGAGCGTTTAACTATGGCTACACCTTC
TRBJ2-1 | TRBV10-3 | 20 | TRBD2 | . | CAISERGAKREGLSYNEQFF | TGTGCCATCAGTGAGAGGGGGGCAAAGCGGGAGGGCCTCTCCTACAATGAGCAGTTCTTC
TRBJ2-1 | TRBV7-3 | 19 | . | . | CASRLTGGVASGAYNEQFF | TGTGCCAGCAGGCTGACAGGGGGCGTTGCTAGCGGGGCCTACAATGAGCAGTTCTTC
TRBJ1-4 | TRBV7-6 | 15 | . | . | CASSQGPGTNEKLFF | TGTGCCAGCAGCCAGGGCCCGGGGACTAATGAAAAACTGTTTTTT
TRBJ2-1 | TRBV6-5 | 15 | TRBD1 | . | CASRYDRGPYNEQFF | TGTGCCAGCAGGTACGACAGGGGCCCCTACAATGAGCAGTTCTTC
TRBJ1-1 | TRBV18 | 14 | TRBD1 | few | CASSPASDRGEAFF | TGTGCCAGCTCACCTGCTTCGGACAGGGGTGAAGCTTTCTTT
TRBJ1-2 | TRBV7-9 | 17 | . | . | CASSFPRDFLGPYGYTF | TGTGCCAGCAGCTTCCCTAGAGATTTCCTTGGCCCCTATGGCTACACCTTC
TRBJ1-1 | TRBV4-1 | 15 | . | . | CASSQEFRLNTEAFF | TGCGCCAGCAGCCAAGAATTCCGGTTGAACACTGAAGCTTTCTTT
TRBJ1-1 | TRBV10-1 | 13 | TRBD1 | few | CASSDVDRAEAFF | TGCGCCAGCAGTGATGTGGACAGGGCCGAAGCTTTCTTT
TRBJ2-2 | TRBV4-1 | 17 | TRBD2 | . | CASSQARLAGEDGELFF | TGCGCCAGCAGCCAGGCTAGACTAGCGGGAGAGGACGGGGAGCTGTTTTTT
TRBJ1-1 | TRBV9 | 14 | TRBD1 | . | CASSAITGGTEAFF | TGTGCCAGCAGCGCAATTACAGGGGGCACTGAAGCTTTCTTT
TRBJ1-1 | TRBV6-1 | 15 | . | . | CASSGPGVLNTEAFF | TGTGCCAGCAGTGGGCCGGGTGTGCTGAACACTGAAGCTTTCTTT
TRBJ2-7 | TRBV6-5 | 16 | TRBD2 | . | CASSYGLIAGDYEQYF | TGTGCCAGCAGTTATGGCCTGATAGCGGGAGACTACGAGCAGTACTTC
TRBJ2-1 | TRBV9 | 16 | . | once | CASSNGWGGKSGEQFF | TGTGCCAGCAGCAACGGATGGGGAGGAAAGTCAGGAGAGCAGTTCTTC
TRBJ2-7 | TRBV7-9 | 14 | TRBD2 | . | CASRLAGGDYEQYF | TGTGCCAGCAGGCTAGCGGGAGGGGACTACGAGCAGTACTTC
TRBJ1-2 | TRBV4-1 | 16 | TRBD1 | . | CASSQDRQGRDYGYTF | TGCGCCAGCAGCCAAGACCGACAGGGAAGGGACTATGGCTACACCTTC
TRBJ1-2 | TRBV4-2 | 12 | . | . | CASSQGREGYTF | TGTGCCAGCAGCCAAGGAAGGGAAGGCTACACCTTC
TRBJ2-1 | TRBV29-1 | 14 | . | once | CSASLASSYNEQFF | TGCAGCGCCTCACTGGCTAGCTCCTACAATGAGCAGTTCTTC
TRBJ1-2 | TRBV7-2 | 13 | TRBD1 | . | CASRPDRDYGYTF | TGTGCCAGCAGACCCGACAGGGACTATGGCTACACCTTC
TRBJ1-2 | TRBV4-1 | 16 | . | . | CASSQDMVGAGSGYTF | TGCGCCAGCAGCCAAGATATGGTAGGGGCAGGTTCTGGCTACACCTTC
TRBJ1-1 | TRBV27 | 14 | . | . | CASSWGRMNTEAFF | TGTGCCAGCAGTTGGGGCAGAATGAACACTGAAGCTTTCTTT
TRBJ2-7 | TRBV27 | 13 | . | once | CASSLSHRSEQYF | TGTGCCAGCAGTTTATCCCATAGATCCGAGCAGTACTTC
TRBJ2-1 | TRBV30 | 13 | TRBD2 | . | CAWRREGVNEQFF | TGTGCCTGGAGGCGGGAGGGGGTTAATGAGCAGTTCTTC
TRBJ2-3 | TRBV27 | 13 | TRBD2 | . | CASRGLFSDTQYF | TGTGCCAGCAGGGGACTATTCTCAGATACGCAGTATTTT
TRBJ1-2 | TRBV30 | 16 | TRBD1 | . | CAWSGLWGQTNYGYTF | TGTGCCTGGAGTGGTTTGTGGGGACAGACTAACTATGGCTACACCTTC
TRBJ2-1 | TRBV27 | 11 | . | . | CASRLGNEQFF | TGTGCCAGCAGGCTAGGGAATGAGCAGTTCTTC